What follows describes a single T cell receptor (beta chain). What it binds is unknown. Total RNA from whole blood was isolated with no T cell sorting. This entry belongs to a study of monozygotic twins with inflammatory bowel disease. cDNA encoding TCRalpha and TCRbeta underwent two nested PCRs of roughly 16 and 10 cycles, each of which was followed by bead purification. After re-calling the 5' RACE reads, TCRdb lists one entry per CDR3 protein, DNA absent. The sample's table shows 120,000 to 150,000 distinct CDR3 sequences. Study-wide points: T cell subtypes that differed could not be told apart. The co-twins with IBD showed lower TCRbeta diversity (inverse Simpson) than their healthy siblings.

Germline loops: CDR1 DFQATT, CDR2 SNEGSKA (reference sequence). CDR3 length: 15 amino acids. The sequence came from a human donor with ulcerative colitis or Crohn's disease, or a healthy co-twin of an affected twin (not recorded which). Material for sequencing was blood. The V gene is TRBV20-1, the J gene TRBJ2-2; TCRdb picks TRBD1, but there is no DNA to check that call. CDR3: CSARDSPGEGGELFF.